This T cell receptor (beta chain) was identified during a study of metastatic and nonmetastatic thyroid tumors. Study overall: Across blood and tumor or nodule tissue, repertoires from malignant and benign thyroid patients were compared with one another. Findings and caveats of the study: Benign nodules were reported to have significantly lower TCR beta diversity than malignant thyroid tumors, in blood and tumor.

The CDR3 is 15 residues long. Germline V gives CDR1 LNHNV, CDR2 YYDKDF (reference sequence). Methods used by the authors: Clinicopathological groups supplied CDR3 differences that were used to build a distant-metastasis classifier for papillary thyroid cancer. With MiXCR, TCRdb reprocessed the PCR reads. It is TCRdb's table, rather than the study itself, that gives the V and J calls and clone size. The table lists approximately 9,900 clones, roughly 11% of them singletons. There were no patients who had received any treatment before thyroid surgery. Turning to this clone: Its antigen is as yet unknown. One end of the junction does not line up with germline, which may come from a read error.

The material sequenced was tumor tissue. This TCR was recovered from a female donor with papillary thyroid cancer or a benign thyroid nodule (not recorded which). Some clones in this sample may be carry-over from other donors' samples. The J gene is TRBJ2-5, the V gene TRBV15; 9 nucleotides match TRBD2. The CDR3 here is CATSPPRERGETKYF. CDR3 nucleotide sequence: TGTGCCACCAGCCCGCCAAGGGAGCGGGGGGAGACCAAGTACTTC.